The present entry profiles one TCR beta chain with its context. The antigen is unknown. Between 10,000 and 100,000 sorted cells per subset supplied genomic DNA. Assay: immunoSEQ multiplex PCR; the TCRdb copy retains only in-frame clones and omits some. The table shows roughly 15,000 clones, with around nine tenths occurring only once. Germline values: CDR1 SGHVS, CDR2 FNYEAQ. Unmatched junction bases numbered 16, after V lost 1 base and J lost 3 bases. The CDR3 has 19 amino acids. This sample stems from a study of CD39 and CD103 CD8 tumor-infiltrating T cells. Findings of the study overall: Compared with DN, SP and blood memory CD8, DP TILs appeared more oligoclonal.

CCR7 was ignored; memory CD8 cells were sorted as CD8+CD4-CD45RA-. Sequenced material: CD8+ T cells sorted from blood. The subset was: total memory CD8 T cells (CD45RA-CCR7+/-) from blood or uninvolved lymph node. The chain carries TRBV7-6 and TRBJ1-1; 8 nucleotides align to TRBD1. The sequence was obtained from a human donor with head and neck squamous cell carcinoma. Here the CDR3 reads CASSLVSTGDIMLDTEAFF. CDR3 DNA: TGTGCCAGCAGCTTAGTATCGACAGGGGATATAATGCTCGACACTGAAGCTTTCTTT.